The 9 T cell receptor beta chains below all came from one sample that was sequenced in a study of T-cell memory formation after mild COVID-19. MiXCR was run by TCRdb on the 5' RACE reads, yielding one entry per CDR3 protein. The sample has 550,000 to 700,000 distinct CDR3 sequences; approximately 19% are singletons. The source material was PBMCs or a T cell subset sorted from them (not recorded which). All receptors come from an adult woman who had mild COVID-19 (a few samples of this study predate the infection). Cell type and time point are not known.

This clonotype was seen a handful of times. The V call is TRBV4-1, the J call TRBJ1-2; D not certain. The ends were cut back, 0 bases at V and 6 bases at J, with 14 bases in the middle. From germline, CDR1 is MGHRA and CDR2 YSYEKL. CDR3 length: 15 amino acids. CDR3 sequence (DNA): TGCGCCAGCAGCCAAGATGAAAATTTCGAGGATGGCTACACCTTC. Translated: CASSQDENFEDGYTF.

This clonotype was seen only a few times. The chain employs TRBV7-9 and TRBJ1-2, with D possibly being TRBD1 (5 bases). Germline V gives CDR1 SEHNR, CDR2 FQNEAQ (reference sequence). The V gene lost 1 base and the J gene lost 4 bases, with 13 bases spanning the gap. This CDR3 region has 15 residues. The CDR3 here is CASSLETPGTYGYTF. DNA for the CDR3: TGTGCCAGCAGCTTAGAGACCCCAGGGACCTATGGCTACACCTTC. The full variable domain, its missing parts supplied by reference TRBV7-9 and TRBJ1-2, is DTGVSQNPRHKITKRGQNVTFRCDPISEHNRLYWYRQTLGQGPEFLTYFQNEAQLEKSRLLSDRFSAERPKGSFSTLEIQRTEQGDSAMYLCASSLETPGTYGYTFGSGTRLTVV.

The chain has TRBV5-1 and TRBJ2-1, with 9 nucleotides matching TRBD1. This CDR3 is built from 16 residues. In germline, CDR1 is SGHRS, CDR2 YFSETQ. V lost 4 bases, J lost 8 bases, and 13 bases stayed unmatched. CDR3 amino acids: CASSLQPGQGIDEQFF. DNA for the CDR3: TGCGCCAGCAGCCTGCAACCGGGACAGGGCATTGATGAGCAGTTCTTC.

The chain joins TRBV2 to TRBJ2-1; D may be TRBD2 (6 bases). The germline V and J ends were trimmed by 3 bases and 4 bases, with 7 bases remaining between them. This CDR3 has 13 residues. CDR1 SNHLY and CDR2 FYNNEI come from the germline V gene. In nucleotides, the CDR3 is TGTGCCAGCAGTGAGGGAGGTTACAATGAGCAGTTCTTC. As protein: CASSEGGYNEQFF.

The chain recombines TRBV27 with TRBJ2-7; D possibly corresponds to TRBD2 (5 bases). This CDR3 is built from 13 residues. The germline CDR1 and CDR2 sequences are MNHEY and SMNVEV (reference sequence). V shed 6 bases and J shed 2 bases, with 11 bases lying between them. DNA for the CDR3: TGTGCCAGCAGGACTAACCGCCCCTACGAGCAGTACTTC. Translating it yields CASRTNRPYEQYF.

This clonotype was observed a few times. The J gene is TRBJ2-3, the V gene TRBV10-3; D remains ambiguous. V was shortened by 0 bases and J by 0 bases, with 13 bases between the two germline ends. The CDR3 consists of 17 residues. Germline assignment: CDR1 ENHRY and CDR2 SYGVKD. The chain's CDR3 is CAISESGWVLSTDTQYF. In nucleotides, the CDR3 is TGTGCCATCAGTGAGTCGGGTTGGGTCCTGAGCACAGATACGCAGTATTTT.

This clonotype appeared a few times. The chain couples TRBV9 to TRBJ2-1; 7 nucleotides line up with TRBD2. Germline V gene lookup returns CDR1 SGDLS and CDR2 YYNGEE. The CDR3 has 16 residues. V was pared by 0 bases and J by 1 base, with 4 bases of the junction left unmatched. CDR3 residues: CASSVEGTTSYNEQFF. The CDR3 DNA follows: TGTGCCAGCAGCGTAGAGGGGACTACATCCTACAATGAGCAGTTCTTC.

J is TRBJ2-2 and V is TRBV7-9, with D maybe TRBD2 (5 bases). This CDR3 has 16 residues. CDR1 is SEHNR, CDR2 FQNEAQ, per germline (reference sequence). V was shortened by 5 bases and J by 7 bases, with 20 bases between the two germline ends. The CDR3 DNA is TGTGCCAGCAGCACGCGAGAACTAGGCTCTCACGGGGAGCTGTTTTTT. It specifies CASSTRELGSHGELFF.

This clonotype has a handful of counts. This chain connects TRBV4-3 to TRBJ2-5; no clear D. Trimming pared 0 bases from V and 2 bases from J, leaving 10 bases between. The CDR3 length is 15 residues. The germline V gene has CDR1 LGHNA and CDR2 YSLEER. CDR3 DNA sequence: TGCGCCAGCAGCCAAGATCTAGGTCCTCAAGAGACCCAGTACTTC. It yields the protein CASSQDLGPQETQYF.